This is a list of T cell receptor beta chains from one sample in a study of T cells in Graves' hyperthyroidism and ophthalmopathy. TCRdb reanalysed the multiplex PCR reads using MiXCR and keeps one entry per CDR3 protein. The sample records about 570,000 distinct CDR3 sequences, approximately 44% being singletons. The specimen was peripheral blood or thyroid tissue (not recorded which). The receptor set was obtained from an adult woman with Graves' disease, either hyperthyroidism or ophthalmopathy (not recorded which). CDR3s include the opening cysteine and the closing phenylalanine or tryptophan. The order of the fields is V gene, clone size, J gene, D gene, CDR3 DNA, CDR3 protein. D genes are given only for firm matches. Not every row has a clone size; where given, it reads once, few, many or a size class.

TRBV4-2,.,TRBJ1-2,.,TGTGCCAGCAGCCAGGAACCCGTCTATGGCTACACCTTC,CASSQEPVYGYTF
TRBV9,.,TRBJ1-1,.,TGTGCCAGCAGCGCCAGCCTAGGGACGGGGGTGGCTGAAGCTTTCTTT,CASSASLGTGVAEAFF
TRBV29-1,few,TRBJ1-2,.,TGCAGCGTTCCAGGCTCGAACTATGGCTACACCTTC,CSVPGSNYGYTF
TRBV7-3,many,TRBJ2-2,TRBD1,TGTGCCAGCAGCTCGGACAGGGGATTTGAGCTGTTTTTT,CASSSDRGFELFF
TRBV7-2,few,TRBJ2-1,.,TGTGCCAGCAGCCTTGGCCCTGCGAGTTGGGAGCAGTTCTTC,CASSLGPASWEQFF
TRBV30,.,TRBJ2-3,.,TGTGCCTCATACACAGATACGCAGTATTTT,CASYTDTQYF
TRBV7-2,many,TRBJ1-1,.,TGTGCCAGCAGCTTAGGGGCAGGGAACACTGAAGCTTTCTTT,CASSLGAGNTEAFF
TRBV7-2,.,TRBJ2-6,.,TGTGCCAGCAGCCTGCCGGGACATACGAACTCTGGGGCCAACGTCCTGACTTTC,CASSLPGHTNSGANVLTF
TRBV5-1,many,TRBJ1-1,.,TGCGCCAGCAGCTTGGCCTCGGAATACACTGAAGCTTTCTTT,CASSLASEYTEAFF
TRBV11-2,many,TRBJ1-5,TRBD1,TGTGCCAGCAGCCCCGGGACAGGGGCCAATCAGCCCCAGCATTTT,CASSPGTGANQPQHF
TRBV20-1,many,TRBJ2-5,.,TGCAGTGCTAGAGATCAGGGCCTCGGAGAGACCCAGTACTTC,CSARDQGLGETQYF
TRBV9,few,TRBJ2-7,.,TGTGCCAGCAGCGGATCCCGGGAGCAGTACTTC,CASSGSREQYF
TRBV2,.,TRBJ2-5,.,TGTGCCAGCAGTAAAGAGACAGTAGGACCTTCCGAGACCCAGTACTTC,CASSKETVGPSETQYF
TRBV6-6,many,TRBJ2-7,TRBD2,TGTGCCAGCAGAACGGGGGGCGAGCAGTACTTC,CASRTGGEQYF
TRBV2,.,TRBJ2-5,.,TGTGCTAGTTTCCTGGCCAGGCGCAGCAAAGAGACCCAGTACTTC,CASFLARRSKETQYF
TRBV18,many,TRBJ2-7,TRBD2,TGTGCCAGCTCTCCCGGGATGGCGGGAGATGGTGAGCAGTACTTC,CASSPGMAGDGEQYF
TRBV20-1,few,TRBJ2-7,.,TGCAGTGCTAGAGATCAGGGGTACGGCTACGAGCAGTACTTC,CSARDQGYGYEQYF
TRBV15,.,TRBJ2-1,TRBD2,TGTGCCACCAGCGGACTAGCGGGGTCCTACAATGAGCAGTTCTTC,CATSGLAGSYNEQFF
TRBV12-3/TRBV12-4,.,TRBJ1-1,.,TGTGCCAGCAGGGAAGGAGGTGACACTGAAGCTTTCTTT,CASREGGDTEAFF
TRBV6-2/TRBV6-3,once,TRBJ2-7,.,TGTGCCAGCAGTTACGGCCCCGAGCAGTACTTC,CASSYGPEQYF
TRBV5-1,many,TRBJ2-5,.,TGCGCCAGCAGGCCTGGTGGGTTTTTTTCGGAGACCCAGTACTTC,CASRPGGFFSETQYF
TRBV20-1,.,TRBJ1-4,.,TGCAGTGAAAGGGAGCGGGGAGCAACTAATGAAAAACTGTTTTTT,CSERERGATNEKLFF
TRBV7-9,.,TRBJ2-7,.,TGTGCCAGCAGGGAGGGGGGACTCCCCTACGGGCAGTACTTC,CASREGGLPYGQYF
TRBV5-1,.,TRBJ1-2,TRBD1,TGCGCCAGCAGCTTGGCCGGGACAGGGGGCGCCTATGGCTACACCTTC,CASSLAGTGGAYGYTF
TRBV19,.,TRBJ2-2,.,TGTGCCAGTAGTATAGTTACAGCTAACACCGGGGAGCTGTTTTTT,CASSIVTANTGELFF
TRBV2,.,TRBJ1-1,.,TGTGCCAGCGTGGACCAACGAGGTGAAGCTTTCTTT,CASVDQRGEAFF
TRBV7-9,many,TRBJ1-1,.,TGTGCCAGGGGCCCCGAACCTGAAGCTTTCTTT,CARGPEPEAFF
TRBV10-3,few,TRBJ1-2,.,TGTGCCATCAGCGGGGCCAACTATGGCTACACCTTC,CAISGANYGYTF
TRBV7-9,many,TRBJ2-6,.,TGTGCCAGCAGTTCCAGGGTCTCTGGGGCCAACGTCCTGACTTTC,CASSSRVSGANVLTF
TRBV10-1,.,TRBJ2-2,.,TGCGCCAGCAGTGAGAACCGCCGGAACACCGGGGAGCTGTTTTTT,CASSENRRNTGELFF
TRBV11-2,many,TRBJ1-2,TRBD1,TGTGCCAGCAGCATATTCGGGACAGGGGGTTTAGGCTACACCTTC,CASSIFGTGGLGYTF
TRBV7-9,many,TRBJ2-7,TRBD2,TGTGCCAGCAGCCCGTATAGCGGGCGGAACGAGCAGTACTTC,CASSPYSGRNEQYF
TRBV9,.,TRBJ1-5,.,TGTGCCAGCAGCGTAGGGATCAGTCAGCCCCAGCATTTT,CASSVGISQPQHF
TRBV10-3,many,TRBJ1-1,TRBD1,TGTGCCACAAATACAGGGGATCTTAACACTGAAGCTTTCTTT,CATNTGDLNTEAFF
TRBV7-9,many,TRBJ1-3,.,TGTGCCAGCAGCTTAGCGGCCTCTGGAAACACCATATATTTT,CASSLAASGNTIYF
TRBV7-2,.,TRBJ1-5,.,TGTGCCAGCAGCTTATTGGGTGGCAGTCAGCCCCAGCATTTT,CASSLLGGSQPQHF
TRBV2,once,TRBJ2-5,.,TGTGCCAGCAATTCCCACAGACAAGAGACCCAGTACTTC,CASNSHRQETQYF
TRBV2,once,TRBJ2-6,TRBD1,TGTGCCAGCAGCCCGGACAGGGTCCCTACTGGGGCCAACGTCCTGACTTTC,CASSPDRVPTGANVLTF
TRBV5-5,.,TRBJ1-6,.,TGCGCCAGCAGCGAGGGAGGGGTGAATTCACCCCTCCACTTT,CASSEGGVNSPLHF
TRBV10-2,.,TRBJ1-1,.,TGCGCCAGCCGGCGGGAAGGGGCTGAAGCTTTCTTT,CASRREGAEAFF